Listed here are 32 T cell receptor beta chains from one sample, sequenced in a study of T cells after yellow fever vaccination. TCRdb ran MiXCR on the 5' RACE reads and lists one entry per CDR3 protein. The sample yields under 400,000 distinct CDR3 sequences, about an eighth seen once. The sample consisted of CD4+ T cells sorted from PBMCs, taken 15 days after the yellow fever booster vaccination. The receptors derive from a young man who received the YFV17D yellow fever vaccine.

In this sample, this clonotype turned up a few times. The rearrangement uses TRBV3-2 and TRBJ2-7. TRBV3-2 is a known pseudogene. The CDR3 is 16 amino acids. The CDR3 DNA reads TGTGCCAGCAGCCAATGGAAACATTCGAGCTCCTACGAGCAGTACTTC. The encoded protein is CASSQWKHSSSYEQYF.

The V call is TRBV9, the J call TRBJ1-2, with 7 bases identical to TRBD1. Per germline, CDR1 SGDLS and CDR2 YYNGEE. Trimming cost V 3 bases and J 5 bases; bases outside gene matches: 22. This CDR3 is 19 amino acids long. DNA for the CDR3: TGTGCCAGCAGCGGTCTTAGGAGAGACTCCGGGACAGTTTTTTATGGCTACACCTTC. It yields the protein CASSGLRRDSGTVFYGYTF.

This clonotype was observed a few times. The rearrangement uses TRBV19 and TRBJ1-5; D is unresolved. The CDR3 runs 13 residues. Trimming stripped 4 bases from V and 4 bases from J, with 8 bases between. Germline loops: CDR1 LNHDA, CDR2 SQIVND (reference sequence). The CDR3 DNA reads TGTGCCAGTAGTAGGACCGATAATCAGCCCCAGCATTTT. It yields the protein CASSRTDNQPQHF. Full variable domain (missing parts from reference TRBV19 and TRBJ1-5): DGGITQSPKYLFRKEGQNVTLSCEQNLNHDAMYWYRQDPGQGLRLIYYSQIVNDFQKGDIAEGYSVSREKKESFPLTVTSAQKNPTAFYLCASSRTDNQPQHFGDGTRLSIL.

This clonotype was seen more than once but under ten times. The chain uses TRBV21-1 and TRBJ1-1; TRBD1 is taken as the D call from the table, unchecked against the DNA. TRBV21-1 is classified as a pseudogene. The CDR3 consists of 16 residues. Here the CDR3 DNA reads TGTGCCAGCAGCATGATACGGGGCATCGGCCACACTGAAGCTTTCTTT. This sequence encodes CASSMIRGIGHTEAFF.

There are a few counts of this clonotype. The CDR3 nucleotides read TGTGCCATCCGGGGTCACCGGGACGTCGAGGGCACTGAAGCTTTCTTT. Amino acids: CAIRGHRDVEGTEAFF. The gene calls are TRBV10-3 and TRBJ1-1; a possible D gene is TRBD1 (5 bases). Trimming stripped 8 bases from V and 4 bases from J, with 23 bases between. CDR1 is ENHRY and CDR2 is SYGVKD in the germline V gene. This CDR3 spans 16 amino acids.

V gene TRBV11-2 combines with J gene TRBJ1-3, with no clear D. The CDR3 has 16 amino acids. V lost 0 bases to trimming and J lost 2 bases, with 11 bases between them. CDR1 and CDR2 (germline): SGHAT, FQNNGV. CDR3 region: CASSLDPMTTGNTIYF. The CDR3 region has the DNA TGTGCCAGCAGCTTAGATCCTATGACAACTGGAAACACCATATATTTT. Combining the CDR3 with reference TRBV11-2 and TRBJ1-3 gives the whole variable domain EAGVAQSPRYKIIEKRQSVAFWCNPISGHATLYWYQQILGQGPKLLIQFQNNGVVDDSQLPKDRFSAERLKGVDSTLKIQPAKLEDSAVYLCASSLDPMTTGNTIYFGEGSWLTVV.

This clonotype was seen more than once but under ten times. V and J are TRBV6-5 and TRBJ2-3; D is perhaps TRBD2 (5 bases). Germline-derived CDR1 and CDR2 are MNHEY and SVGAGI. V shed 6 bases and J shed 2 bases, with 12 bases lying between them. CDR3 length: 14 amino acids. CDR3: CASSLTRDTDTQYF. CDR3 in DNA: TGTGCCAGCAGCCTAACTAGGGACACAGATACGCAGTATTTT.

At least ten counts were recorded for this clonotype. V usage is TRBV18 and J usage is TRBJ1-3, with unresolved D. Germline V gene sequence: CDR1 KGHSH, CDR2 LQKENI. The CDR3 has 14 amino acids. Trimming shortened V by 3 bases and J by 1 base, and 7 bases separated the two germline ends. The CDR3 DNA reads TGTGCCAGCTCACCTGATCCTTCTGGAAACACCATATATTTT. Its translation is CASSPDPSGNTIYF.

This clonotype was seen many times. This rearrangement joins TRBV10-3 to TRBJ2-1; TRBD2 agrees at 10 bases. The trim removed 2 bases at V and 3 bases at J, leaving 1 base unmatched. The germline CDR1 and CDR2 sequences are ENHRY and SYGVKD. The CDR3 contains 15 residues. In DNA, the CDR3 is TGTGCCATCAGTGAGACTAGCGGGAACTACAATGAGCAGTTCTTC. The encoded protein is CAISETSGNYNEQFF.

This clonotype has at least ten counts. The chain recombines TRBV6-6 with TRBJ2-5, with D possibly matching TRBD1 (6 bases). V was clipped by 2 bases and J by 5 bases, with 12 bases between them. This CDR3 is built from 14 residues. Germline assignment: CDR1 MNHNY and CDR2 SVGAGI (reference sequence). CDR3 region: CASSYSPGEETQYF. DNA of the CDR3: TGTGCCAGCAGTTACAGCCCAGGGGAGGAGACCCAGTACTTC.

This clonotype was seen a few times. The rearrangement uses TRBV7-2 and TRBJ2-3; TRBD2 might be the D (5 bases). V shed 1 base and J shed 1 base, with 9 bases lying between them. The germline V gene has CDR1 SGHTA and CDR2 FQGNSA. This CDR3 is 15 amino acids long. CDR3 DNA: TGTGCCAGCAGCTTAGGAGGGATTGGCACAGATACGCAGTATTTT. It codes for CASSLGGIGTDTQYF.

J is TRBJ2-3 and V is TRBV27; D call uncertain. V was cut by 3 bases and J by 4 bases, with 11 bases left in between. This CDR3 spans 14 amino acids. Germline V gene lookup returns CDR1 MNHEY and CDR2 SMNVEV (reference sequence). This CDR3 is CASSFNSHADTQYF. CDR3 DNA sequence: TGTGCCAGCAGTTTCAACTCCCATGCAGATACGCAGTATTTT.

This clonotype was recorded at least ten times. The chain is built from TRBV7-2 and TRBJ1-2; D remains unclear. Trimming left V 5 bases short and J 5 bases short, with 18 bases between. The CDR3 extends over 15 amino acids. From germline, CDR1 is SGHTA and CDR2 FQGNSA. The CDR3 protein is CASSDAQGPGYGYTF. CDR3 DNA: TGTGCCAGCAGCGACGCCCAAGGCCCCGGGTATGGCTACACCTTC.

This clonotype was detected ten times or more. The chain uses TRBV10-1 and TRBJ2-3, with D possibly matching TRBD2 (6 bases). The CDR3 totals 15 residues. The V gene lost 5 bases and the J gene lost 0 bases, with 12 bases spanning the gap. Germline CDR1 is WNHNN and CDR2 is SYGVQD (reference sequence). The CDR3 nucleotides are TGCGCCAGCAGTACCGGGACTTCTAGCACAGATACGCAGTATTTT. Amino acids: CASSTGTSSTDTQYF.

The chain is built from TRBV4-1 and TRBJ2-2; the match to TRBD1 covers 8 bases. Germline V lookup: CDR1 MGHRA, CDR2 YSYEKL. This CDR3 contains 21 residues. V dropped 1 base and J dropped 3; count of bases not matched to a gene: 19. The CDR3 sequence is CASSQGLLRTGTSGDTGELFF. The CDR3 DNA reads TGCGCCAGCAGCCAAGGCCTGCTTAGGACAGGGACCTCTGGGGACACCGGGGAGCTGTTTTTT.

The chain couples TRBV11-3 to TRBJ2-4; maybe TRBD2 (6 bases). Per germline, CDR1 SGHNT and CDR2 YENEEA. V was clipped by 3 bases and J by 5 bases, with 11 bases between them. The CDR3 contains 14 residues. CDR3 amino acids: CASSLGGRENIQYF. The DNA of the CDR3 is TGTGCCAGCAGCTTGGGGGGAAGAGAAAACATTCAGTACTTC.

The rearrangement joins TRBV10-3 to TRBJ2-7; TRBD1 is a possible D gene (7 bases). The germline V gene encodes CDR1 ENHRY and CDR2 SYGVKD. Between the trimmed V and J ends, which lost 10 bases and 5 bases, there was a span of 30 bases. CDR3 length: 17 residues. Here the CDR3 reads CATEGGADRAPTHEQYV. The CDR3, as DNA: TGTGCCACAGAGGGGGGAGCTGACAGGGCCCCGACCCACGAGCAGTACGTC.

This clonotype was counted between two and nine times. The chain links TRBV4-2 to TRBJ2-3; D possibly corresponds to TRBD1 (5 bases). Between the trimmed V and J ends, which lost 0 bases and 0 bases, there was a span of 7 bases. The CDR3 consists of 15 residues. CDR1 and CDR2 (germline): LGHNA, YNFKEQ. CDR3 sequence (DNA): TGTGCCAGCAGCCAAGACAGGGCGAGCACAGATACGCAGTATTTT. Amino acids: CASSQDRASTDTQYF.

This clonotype turned up a few times. The CDR3 loop is CASSSSTGETQYF. CDR3 in DNA: TGTGCCAGCTCTTCGTCGACGGGAGAGACCCAGTACTTC. This rearrangement joins TRBV18 to TRBJ2-5; D is ambiguous. Deletions cut 6 bases from V and 4 bases from J, with 12 bases between. There are 13 residues in the CDR3. The germline V gene encodes CDR1 KGHSH and CDR2 LQKENI.

J is TRBJ2-1 and V is TRBV10-3; tentatively, D is TRBD1 or TRBD2 (5 bases each). The CDR3 runs to 14 residues. Germline CDR1 and CDR2: ENHRY and SYGVKD. Trimming shortened V by 7 bases and J by 10 bases, and 20 bases separated the two germline ends. The CDR3 bases are TGTGCCATCATGGCTAGTCCCGCGTGGGGGGAGCAGTTCTTC. Translated, it gives CAIMASPAWGEQFF.

This clonotype appeared many times. This sequence joins TRBV6-2 or TRBV6-3 and TRBJ1-5; D gene uncertain. Germline CDR1 is MNHEY and CDR2 is SVGEGT. Trimming cost V 6 bases and J 5 bases, with 8 bases left between them. This CDR3 comprises 12 residues. CDR3: CASSYRDQPQHF. The CDR3 DNA follows: TGTGCCAGCAGCTACCGGGATCAGCCCCAGCATTTT.

This clonotype has more than one count but fewer than ten. The chain employs TRBV24-1 and TRBJ2-5; D is possibly TRBD1 (6 bases). There are 14 residues in the CDR3. The V end lost 5 bases, the J end lost 2 bases, and 11 bases lay between the germline ends. In germline, CDR1 is KGHDR, CDR2 SFDVKD. CDR3 protein: CATSVPDRQETQYF. CDR3 sequence (DNA): TGTGCCACCAGTGTCCCCGACAGGCAAGAGACCCAGTACTTC.

This clonotype was counted a few times. The genes are TRBV5-1 and TRBJ2-5; D not certain. CDR1 and CDR2 (germline): SGHRS, YFSETQ. With 5 bases removed from V and 5 bases from J, the gap between germline ends came to 19 bases. The CDR3 totals 15 residues. For the CDR3, the DNA is TGCGCCAGCAGAACCACCCAGGTGTCGTATGAGACCCAGTACTTC. This gives the protein CASRTTQVSYETQYF.

V is TRBV24-1 and J is TRBJ2-5; D call uncertain. Germline loops: CDR1 KGHDR, CDR2 SFDVKD. This CDR3 is built from 13 residues. Deletions cut 5 bases from V and 3 bases from J, with 9 bases between. CDR3 residues: CATSAAGKETQYF. The CDR3 bases are TGTGCCACCAGTGCGGCAGGCAAAGAGACCCAGTACTTC.

Only a few counts were recorded for this clonotype. CDR3 amino acids: CASSKKDKWIFGYTF. The DNA for the CDR3 is TGTGCCAGTAGTAAAAAGGACAAATGGATCTTTGGCTACACCTTC. The chain uses TRBV19 and TRBJ1-2; D may be TRBD1 (5 bases). Germline V CDR1 and CDR2: LNHDA, SQIVND (reference sequence). The CDR3 extends over 15 amino acids. Trimming removed 4 bases from V and 7 bases from J, with 19 bases in between.

Only a few counts were recorded for this clonotype. This chain links TRBV9 with TRBJ1-1; D gene ambiguous. The CDR3 is made up of 16 amino acids. In germline, CDR1 is SGDLS, CDR2 YYNGEE. V was clipped by 2 bases and J by 1 base, with 15 bases between them. The CDR3 is CASSVQSLAENTEAFF. In DNA form, the CDR3 reads TGTGCCAGCAGCGTCCAAAGCCTCGCAGAGAACACTGAAGCTTTCTTT.

Comment on this clonotype: No conserved phenylalanine or tryptophan ends this CDR3, so it is likely a read error. The DNA is left out, because the CDR3 cannot be placed on it with certainty; the CDR3 is given as TCRdb lists it. The CDR3 spells CASSPQVG. This chain joins TRBV11-3 and TRBJ1-5. In germline, CDR1 is SGHNT, CDR2 YENEEA. The CDR3 extends over 8 residues, inclusive of both ends.

This clonotype has a handful of counts. CDR3 coding DNA: TGTGCCATCAGGACAGACAGGGGCTATAATTCACCCCTCCACTTT. This codes for CAIRTDRGYNSPLHF. The genes are TRBV10-3 and TRBJ1-6; the match to TRBD1 covers 8 bases. J lost 3 bases, V lost 6 bases, and 4 bases had no gene match. Germline V gene lookup returns CDR1 ENHRY and CDR2 SYGVKD. This CDR3 has 15 residues.

This clonotype was found a few times. The rearrangement joins TRBV6-2 or TRBV6-3 to TRBJ1-6, with D possibly TRBD1 on 5 matching bases. Germline CDR1 and CDR2: MNHEY and SVGEGT. CDR3 size: 15 residues. V lost 6 bases and J lost 2, with 11 bases in between. The CDR3 sequence is CASSPGRTYNSPLHF. In DNA, the CDR3 is TGTGCCAGCAGCCCAGGGAGGACCTATAATTCACCCCTCCACTTT.

This clonotype was observed at least ten times. This rearrangement joins TRBV10-2 to TRBJ2-5, with D hard to call. CDR1 and CDR2 from the germline V gene are WSHSY and SAAADI. Trimming took 4 bases from V and 5 from J, leaving 11 bases between them. CDR3 length equals 13 residues. CDR3 residues: CASSGRGGETQYF. CDR3 coding DNA: TGCGCCAGCAGTGGCCGCGGTGGCGAGACCCAGTACTTC.

The sample holds a few counts of this clonotype. The chain links TRBV5-5 to TRBJ2-7; D is possibly TRBD2 (5 bases). The germline V gene has CDR1 SGHKS and CDR2 YYEKEE (reference sequence). V dropped 0 bases and J dropped 7 bases, with 14 bases sitting between them. CDR3 length equals 14 residues. This CDR3 reads CASSLERGLREQYV. The CDR3 DNA is TGTGCCAGCAGCTTGGAACGGGGTTTGAGGGAGCAGTACGTC.

This chain connects TRBV7-3 to TRBJ2-3, with a weak D call TRBD1 (5 bases). The germline gives CDR1 SGHTA, CDR2 FQGTGA. Trimming stripped 1 base from V and 0 bases from J, with 8 bases between. The CDR3 runs to 15 residues. The CDR3 DNA reads TGTGCCAGCAGCTTAAGGGGCTTTAGCACAGATACGCAGTATTTT. Its protein is CASSLRGFSTDTQYF.